This TCR beta chain emerged from a study of T cell repertoires in cytomegalovirus infection (dated by TCRdb to 2018 to 2020). Regarding the complete study: Because public TCR beta signatures pointed to carriage of CMV infection together with the matching HLA type, the HLA type of each donor mattered for the analysis. Broad study findings and their caveats: The ex vivo response was dominated by HLA-C-restricted CMV-specific TCR beta clonotypes, which also provided the single most frequent clonotype in two of eight donors. In both this cohort and an independent cohort of over 350 donors, the cumulative frequency of public TCR beta family members distinguished carriers of CMV infection plus the relevant HLA type.

TCRdb lists the instrument as Illumina HiSeq 1500. The raw public reads went through TCRdb reprocessing: fastp at Q25, MiXCR clone calling, in-frame beta chains kept. Records with the same CDR3 protein are collapsed into one entry carrying the most frequent genes and DNA. The sample has 480,000 or so distinct CDR3 sequences on record, approximately 10% of them singletons. The leading ten clones occupy about a tenth of the sample. This clonotype was observed at least ten times. The target of this receptor is not known. The input lacks base qualities; no much larger clone sits a single base away. Trimming removed 6 bases from V and 5 bases from J, leaving 13 bases between the germline ends. From the cysteine through the phenylalanine, the CDR3 covers 13 amino acids. Only CDR3 DNA remains: 39 bases, in frame from the first base.

In this chain, TRBV12-3 or TRBV12-4 is recombined with TRBJ1-2; TRBD1 is perhaps the D gene, given 5 matching bases. The receptor's source is a human donor in good health (CMV status not recorded). Some clones in this sample may be carry-over from other donors' samples. The specimen was PBMCs. The CDR3 region has the sequence CASSEDRGYGYTF. The nucleotides read TGTGCCAGCAGCGAAGACAGAGGGTATGGCTACACCTTC.